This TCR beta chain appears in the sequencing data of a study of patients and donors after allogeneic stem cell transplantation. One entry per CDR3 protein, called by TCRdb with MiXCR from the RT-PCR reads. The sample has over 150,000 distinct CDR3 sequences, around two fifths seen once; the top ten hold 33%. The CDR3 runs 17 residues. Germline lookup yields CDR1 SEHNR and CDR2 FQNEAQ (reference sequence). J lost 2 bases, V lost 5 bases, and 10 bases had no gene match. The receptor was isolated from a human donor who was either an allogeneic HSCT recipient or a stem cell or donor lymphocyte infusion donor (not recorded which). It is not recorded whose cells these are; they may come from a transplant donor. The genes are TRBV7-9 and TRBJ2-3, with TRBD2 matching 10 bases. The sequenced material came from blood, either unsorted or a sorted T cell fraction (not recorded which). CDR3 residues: CASSPLPGTSATDTQYF. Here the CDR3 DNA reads TGTGCCAGCAGCCCGCTTCCCGGGACTAGCGCCACAGATACGCAGTATTTT.